Below, 22 T cell receptor beta chains from the same sample are listed, as sequenced in a study of cytomegalovirus exposure and HLA in healthy donors. Primers included in the PCR were 60 Vbeta and 13 Jbeta primers. Clones were read by immunoSEQ multiplex PCR, and TCRdb kept only the in-frame ones, dropping some. The table lists 150,000 to 200,000 clones, about 64% of them singletons. The specimen was PBMCs. The receptors shown here come from a man between 45 and 60 years old in good health and CMV-seronegative.

The chain employs TRBV7-2 and TRBJ1-6; TRBD1 matches at 7 bases. Germline values: CDR1 SGHTA, CDR2 FQGNSA. CDR3 length: 17 amino acids. V lost 0 bases, J lost 7 bases, and 9 bases stayed unmatched. The CDR3 here is CASSLAPETGKNSPLHF. The CDR3 DNA sequence: TGTGCCAGCAGCTTAGCGCCCGAGACAGGGAAAAATTCACCCCTCCACTTT.

This clone has more than one count but fewer than ten. This chain links TRBV7-3 with TRBJ2-1, with D unclear. This CDR3 is 14 amino acids long. Germline values: CDR1 SGHTA, CDR2 FQGTGA. Trimming took off 0 bases at V and 4 bases at J, with 7 bases between the two ends. The CDR3, as DNA: TGTGCCAGCAGCTTAACGGGCAGGTACAATGAGCAGTTCTTC. Translating it yields CASSLTGRYNEQFF.

The rearrangement links TRBV19 to TRBJ1-1; TRBD1 is a possible D gene (5 bases). V lost 8 bases to trimming and J lost 3 bases, with 10 bases between them. Germline V CDR1 and CDR2: LNHDA, SQIVND (reference sequence). The CDR3 has 12 residues. The CDR3: CASGAPYTEAFF. Here the CDR3 DNA reads TGTGCCAGTGGGGCCCCCTACACTGAAGCTTTCTTT.

This clone has a single count. The chain joins TRBV19 to TRBJ1-6; 9 nucleotides agree with TRBD1. The germline V gene encodes CDR1 LNHDA and CDR2 SQIVND (reference sequence). Losses at the gene ends were 5 bases for V and 5 bases for J; bases not matched to a gene: 4. There are 15 residues in the CDR3. The CDR3 reads CASSGGTGNNSPLHF. In DNA, the CDR3 is TGTGCCAGTAGTGGCGGGACAGGGAATAATTCACCCCTCCACTTT.

The chain is built from TRBV29-1 and TRBJ2-7; possible D gene TRBD1, 5 bases. The germline V gene encodes CDR1 SQVTM and CDR2 ANQGSEA. V lost 5 bases to trimming and J lost 2 bases, with 13 bases between them. The CDR3 runs 13 residues. DNA for the CDR3: TGCAGCGTTCTCACACAGGACCCCTACGAGCAGTACTTC. This sequence encodes CSVLTQDPYEQYF.

The chain links TRBV5-1 to TRBJ2-5, with 10 bases fitting TRBD2. This CDR3 region has 18 residues. V dropped 1 base and J dropped 1; count of bases not matched to a gene: 10. The germline V gene encodes CDR1 SGHRS and CDR2 YFSETQ. The CDR3 nucleotides are TGCGCCAGCAGCTTGCGCGGGACGCTAGCGGGGGCCCAAGAGACCCAGTACTTC. Translated: CASSLRGTLAGAQETQYF.

The rearrangement joins TRBV5-1 to TRBJ1-2, with 7 nucleotides matching TRBD1. The CDR3 contains 14 residues. J lost 0 bases, V lost 3 bases, and 2 bases had no gene match. The V gene's germline CDR1 is SGHRS and CDR2 YFSETQ. The CDR3 nucleotides are TGCGCCAGCAGCTCGGGGACAGCTAACTATGGCTACACCTTC. Amino acid sequence: CASSSGTANYGYTF.

J is TRBJ1-2 and V is TRBV7-2; 8 bases line up with TRBD1. Germline CDR1 reads SGHTA; CDR2 reads FQGNSA. The CDR3 length is 15 residues. Trimming at V came to 5 bases and at J to 7 bases, leaving 12 bases not matched to a gene. DNA of the CDR3: TGTGCCAGCAGCCCTCGGTCAGGGGGCAAGTCTGGCTACACCTTC. Translating it yields CASSPRSGGKSGYTF.

This clone was counted between two and nine times. The chain carries TRBV6-5 and TRBJ1-5; the match to TRBD1 covers 8 bases. Germline CDR1 and CDR2: MNHEY and SVGAGI. The trim removed 5 bases at V and 7 bases at J, leaving 10 bases unmatched. This CDR3 has 15 amino acids. CDR3 residues: CASSKEGQARQPQHF. CDR3 nucleotides: TGTGCCAGCAGTAAAGAGGGACAGGCTAGGCAGCCCCAGCATTTT.

V is TRBV10-3 and J is TRBJ1-5, with D possibly being TRBD1 (6 bases). The CDR3 runs to 14 residues. Germline assignment: CDR1 ENHRY and CDR2 SYGVKD. The germline V and J ends were trimmed by 7 bases and 3 bases, with 13 bases remaining between them. The CDR3 loop reads CAIIVQGPNQPQHF. The CDR3 coding sequence is TGTGCCATCATCGTACAGGGTCCCAATCAGCCCCAGCATTTT.

The chain joins TRBV4-2 to TRBJ1-1; D is perhaps TRBD1 (6 bases). The CDR3 runs to 16 residues. The germline V and J ends were trimmed by 0 bases and 1 base, with 12 bases remaining between them. Germline assignment: CDR1 LGHNA and CDR2 YNFKEQ. DNA of the CDR3: TGTGCCAGCAGCCAAGATGGTGAGACAGGGAACACTGAAGCTTTCTTT. This translates into CASSQDGETGNTEAFF.

The chain carries TRBV5-1 and TRBJ2-7; maybe TRBD1 (5 bases). The germline V and J ends were trimmed by 5 bases and 2 bases, with 17 bases remaining between them. The CDR3 sequence is 15 residues long. Germline CDR1 reads SGHRS; CDR2 reads YFSETQ. The DNA for the CDR3 is TGCGCCAGCAGATATGGAGTTACAGGTGCCTACGAGCAGTACTTC. Amino acids: CASRYGVTGAYEQYF.

This sequence joins TRBV6-5 and TRBJ1-1; possible D gene TRBD1, 5 bases. The germline V gene encodes CDR1 MNHEY and CDR2 SVGAGI. The CDR3 totals 15 residues. The germline V and J ends were trimmed by 2 bases and 4 bases, with 14 bases remaining between them. The CDR3 sequence is CASSYVDSQGTEAFF. CDR3 DNA: TGTGCCAGCAGTTACGTCGACAGTCAGGGCACTGAAGCTTTCTTT.

This clone was counted a few times. V usage is TRBV29-1 and J usage is TRBJ2-1; D remains unclear. CDR1 and CDR2 (germline): SQVTM, ANQGSEA. Trimming left V 7 bases short and J 5 bases short, with 12 bases between. The CDR3 runs to 12 residues. CDR3 nucleotides: TGCAGCGGCTCCTACCACGACAATGAGCAGTTCTTC. The encoded protein is CSGSYHDNEQFF.

The chain links TRBV28 to TRBJ2-7, with D possibly matching TRBD1 (5 bases). Germline-derived CDR1 and CDR2 are MDHEN and SYDVKM. V was clipped by 3 bases and J by 2 bases, with 8 bases between them. This CDR3 is built from 13 residues. CDR3 DNA: TGTGCCAGCAGTTTTGACAGCACCTACGAGCAGTACTTC. This encodes CASSFDSTYEQYF.

This sequence joins TRBV5-5 and TRBJ1-2; tentatively, D is TRBD1 (6 bases). CDR1 and CDR2 (germline): SGHKS, YYEKEE (reference sequence). Between the trimmed V and J ends, which lost 3 bases and 8 bases, there was a span of 20 bases. CDR3 length equals 15 residues. The CDR3 region has the DNA TGTGCCAGCAGCTCTTACAGGGAAAAACAACAAGGCTACACCTTC. Translating it yields CASSSYREKQQGYTF.

The chain uses TRBV7-9 and TRBJ1-1; D is ambiguous. Germline CDR1 and CDR2: SEHNR and FQNEAQ (reference sequence). The CDR3 has 15 amino acids. Trimming took off 3 bases at V and 4 bases at J, with 15 bases between the two ends. CDR3 DNA sequence: TGTGCCAGCAGCTTGGCCGCGGATCCGATCACTGAAGCTTTCTTT. It translates to CASSLAADPITEAFF.

The rearrangement links TRBV15 to TRBJ2-5; D unresolved. V dropped 3 bases and J dropped 1 base, with 12 bases sitting between them. The CDR3 has 15 amino acids. CDR1 LNHNV and CDR2 YYDKDF come from the germline V gene (reference sequence). CDR3 nucleotides: TGTGCCACCAGCAGGCCCTCGCTCAGCCAAGAGACCCAGTACTTC. Protein: CATSRPSLSQETQYF.

The chain recombines TRBV15 with TRBJ2-5; D is perhaps TRBD1 (6 bases). The CDR3 contains 17 residues. Germline CDR1 reads LNHNV; CDR2 reads YYDKDF (reference sequence). V lost 3 bases, J lost 2 bases, and 19 bases lay in between. The CDR3 DNA follows: TGTGCCACCAGCAGGTTTTTGGGTGGCCAGGGGCAAGAGACCCAGTACTTC. As protein: CATSRFLGGQGQETQYF.

The CDR3 sequence: CASSLRDRGRDGAKNIQYF. CDR3 coding DNA: TGCGCCAGCAGCTTGAGGGACAGGGGGCGGGACGGGGCCAAAAACATTCAGTACTTC. The V call is TRBV5-1, the J call TRBJ2-4, with 12 bases fitting TRBD1. The J segment lost 1 base and the V segment lost 1 base, leaving 9 bases of the junction unmatched. This CDR3 region has 19 residues. Germline V CDR1 and CDR2: SGHRS, YFSETQ. Combining the CDR3 with reference TRBV5-1 and TRBJ2-4 gives the whole variable domain KAGVTQTPRYLIKTRGQQVTLSCSPISGHRSVSWYQQTPGQGLQFLFEYFSETQRNKGNFPGRFSGRQFSNSRSEMNVSTLELGDSALYLCASSLRDRGRDGAKNIQYFGAGTRLSVL.

This chain joins TRBV6-1 and TRBJ1-2; 9 bases line up with TRBD1. V shed 2 bases, J shed 7 bases, and the junction held 5 bases outside the gene matches. Germline V CDR1 and CDR2: MNHNS, SASEGT. The CDR3 sequence is 14 residues long. The CDR3 DNA reads as TGTGCCAGCAGTGAATCCGGGACAGGGTTTGGCTACACCTTC. It codes for CASSESGTGFGYTF.

The chain has TRBV7-2 and TRBJ1-2; weak D call: TRBD1 (5 bases). CDR1 and CDR2 (germline): SGHTA, FQGNSA. The V and J ends lost 2 bases and 4 bases respectively, with 14 bases between them. This CDR3 contains 15 residues. CDR3 protein: CASSLRPGHSYGYTF. The CDR3 bases are TGTGCCAGCAGCTTACGCCCCGGACATTCCTATGGCTACACCTTC. Together with reference TRBV7-2 and TRBJ1-2, the CDR3 gives the full variable domain: GAGVSQSPSNKVTEKGKDVELRCDPISGHTALYWYRQSLGQGLEFLIYFQGNSAPDKSGLPSDRFSAERTGGSVSTLTIQRTQQEDSAVYLCASSLRPGHSYGYTFGSGTRLTVV.